This TCR beta chain was identified in a study of blood T cells in healthy people across ages. This CDR3 contains 13 residues. The trim removed 1 base at V and 9 bases at J, leaving 3 bases unmatched. Germline V gives CDR1 LGHDT, CDR2 YNNKEL (reference sequence). A J-beta primer mix and a sample-barcoded 5' primer were used in a second PCR of about 6 to 12 cycles. TCRdb processed the 5' RACE reads anew with MiXCR; each CDR3 protein has one entry. The top ten hold roughly a tenth of the sample, which has over 700,000 distinct CDR3 sequences, around 25% seen once. General study findings and limits: Diversity of TCR beta per million T cells declined in a roughly linear way with age. Diversity was higher, and naive CD4+ cells more numerous, in long-lived donors than in aged donors.

This clonotype has only a few counts. Its antigen is as yet unknown. The same data also went into a second study, on T cells of mothers and their children. This second report adds: At a sensitivity of around 91 clones per million clonotypes, no persistent microchimeric T cell clones appeared.

V gene TRBV3-1 combines with J gene TRBJ2-4; 7 positions match TRBD1. The sequenced material came from blood. The sequence derives from a boy between 5 and 17 years old in good health. The CDR3: CASSQGQGGIQYF. CDR3 in DNA: TGTGCCAGCAGCCAAGGACAGGGCGGCATTCAGTACTTC.